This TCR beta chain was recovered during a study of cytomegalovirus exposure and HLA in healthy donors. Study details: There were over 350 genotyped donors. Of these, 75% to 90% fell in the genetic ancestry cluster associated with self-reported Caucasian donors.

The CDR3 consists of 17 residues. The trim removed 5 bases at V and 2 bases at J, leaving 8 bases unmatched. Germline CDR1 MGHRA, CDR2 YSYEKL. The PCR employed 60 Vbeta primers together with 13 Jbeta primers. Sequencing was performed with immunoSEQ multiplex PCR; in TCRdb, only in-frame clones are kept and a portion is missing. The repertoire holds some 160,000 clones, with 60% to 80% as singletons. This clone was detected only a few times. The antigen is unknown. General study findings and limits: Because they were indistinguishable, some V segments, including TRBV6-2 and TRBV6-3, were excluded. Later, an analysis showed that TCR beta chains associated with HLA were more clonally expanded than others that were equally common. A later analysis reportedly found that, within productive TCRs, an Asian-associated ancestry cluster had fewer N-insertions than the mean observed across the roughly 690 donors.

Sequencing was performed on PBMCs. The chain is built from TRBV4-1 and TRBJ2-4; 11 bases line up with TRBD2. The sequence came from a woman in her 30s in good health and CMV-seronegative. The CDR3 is CASSDFSGGASKNIQYF. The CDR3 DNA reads TGCGCCAGCAGCGATTTTAGCGGGGGGGCTTCCAAAAACATTCAGTACTTC.